This is a list of T cell receptor beta chains from one sample in a study of T cell changes during pregnancy in multiple sclerosis. The protocol was immunoSEQ multiplex PCR, while the TCRdb copy is restricted to in-frame clones and leaves out a portion. The table records more than 70,000 clones, 80% to 95% of them present only once. Sequencing was performed on peripheral blood, taken before pregnancy. Receptors were obtained from a female donor with multiple sclerosis, enrolled in a pregnancy study. The CDR3 runs from the conserved cysteine through the conserved F or W. The D gene is left open where the match is weak. Clone size appears in some rows only: once, few, many, or a class for an expanded clone.

v_gene: TRBV28
j_gene: TRBJ2-1
abundance: once
d_gene: TRBD2
CDR3nt: TGTGCCAGCAGCGAGACTAGCGGGTCGCCCAATGAGCAGTTCTTC
CDR3aa: CASSETSGSPNEQFF

v_gene: TRBV7-6
j_gene: TRBJ2-5
abundance: .
d_gene: .
CDR3nt: TGTGCCAGCAGCTTAGTAATAGCAGCCGACGGAGTACCGTCACAAGAGACCCAGTACTTC
CDR3aa: CASSLVIAADGVPSQETQYF

v_gene: TRBV27
j_gene: TRBJ1-5
abundance: .
d_gene: .
CDR3nt: TGTGCCAGGATAGTAGGTTGGGGGCGCGGCAATCAGCCCCAGCATTTT
CDR3aa: CARIVGWGRGNQPQHF

v_gene: TRBV19
j_gene: TRBJ1-4
abundance: .
d_gene: .
CDR3nt: TGTGCCAGTAGTACCCTGACGGGAGAAAAACTGTTTTTT
CDR3aa: CASSTLTGEKLFF

v_gene: TRBV2
j_gene: TRBJ2-2
abundance: .
d_gene: .
CDR3nt: TGTGCCAGCAGTGAAGCACAGGGTCATCCGAACACCGGGGAGCTGTTTTTT
CDR3aa: CASSEAQGHPNTGELFF

v_gene: TRBV27
j_gene: TRBJ2-2
abundance: .
d_gene: .
CDR3nt: TGTGCCAGCAGTATATCCGGGACATTGGGTGGGGCCGGGGAGCTGTTTTTT
CDR3aa: CASSISGTLGGAGELFF

v_gene: TRBV28
j_gene: TRBJ2-1
abundance: .
d_gene: .
CDR3nt: TGTGCCAGCAGTGTGGTCCCAGCCTACAATGAGCAGTTCTTC
CDR3aa: CASSVVPAYNEQFF

v_gene: TRBV2
j_gene: TRBJ1-1
abundance: few
d_gene: .
CDR3nt: TGTGCCACCATATCAGCGAGGAACACTGAAGCTTTCTTT
CDR3aa: CATISARNTEAFF

v_gene: TRBV11-2
j_gene: TRBJ2-2
abundance: .
d_gene: .
CDR3nt: TGTGCCAGCAGCTGGGGCGCCGGGGAGCTGTTTTTT
CDR3aa: CASSWGAGELFF

v_gene: TRBV12-5
j_gene: TRBJ1-2
abundance: .
d_gene: TRBD1
CDR3nt: TGTGCTAGTGGCCGCATAGAGGACAGGGACGGTGGCTACACCTTC
CDR3aa: CASGRIEDRDGGYTF

v_gene: TRBV19
j_gene: TRBJ1-5
abundance: .
d_gene: .
CDR3nt: TGTGCCAGTAGTGTACAGAACAATCAGCCCCAGCATTTT
CDR3aa: CASSVQNNQPQHF

v_gene: TRBV15
j_gene: TRBJ2-1
abundance: .
d_gene: .
CDR3nt: TGTGCCCCTCCGCGGAGGAGCCCCTACAATGAGCAGTTCTTC
CDR3aa: CAPPRRSPYNEQFF

v_gene: TRBV5-1
j_gene: TRBJ2-1
abundance: .
d_gene: TRBD1
CDR3nt: TGCGCCAGCAGCTTCGGACAGGGCTCCTACAATGAGCAGTTCTTC
CDR3aa: CASSFGQGSYNEQFF

v_gene: TRBV6-5
j_gene: TRBJ1-1
abundance: .
d_gene: .
CDR3nt: TGTGCCAGCAGTTACCGCCAGATGAACACTGAAGCTTTCTTT
CDR3aa: CASSYRQMNTEAFF

v_gene: TRBV19
j_gene: TRBJ2-5
abundance: once
d_gene: .
CDR3nt: TGTGCCAGTAGTATCTCCCCCACAGAAGAGACCCAGTACTTC
CDR3aa: CASSISPTEETQYF

v_gene: TRBV5-1
j_gene: TRBJ1-5
abundance: .
d_gene: TRBD1
CDR3nt: TGCGCCAGCAGCTTGGGGGACAGGAACCAGCCCCAGCATTTT
CDR3aa: CASSLGDRNQPQHF

v_gene: TRBV27
j_gene: TRBJ2-5
abundance: .
d_gene: TRBD2
CDR3nt: TGTGCCAGCAGTTCCCTGCGGACTAGCGGGAGGGCGACCCAGTACTTC
CDR3aa: CASSSLRTSGRATQYF

v_gene: TRBV25-1
j_gene: TRBJ2-1
abundance: .
d_gene: .
CDR3nt: TGTGCCAGCGGGGACTGGGGGACGGGTGAGCAGTTCTTC
CDR3aa: CASGDWGTGEQFF

v_gene: TRBV2
j_gene: TRBJ2-5
abundance: .
d_gene: TRBD2
CDR3nt: TGTGCCAGCAGTGCGTCGGGAGAGCGGGAGGTTGCGACCCAGTACTTC
CDR3aa: CASSASGEREVATQYF

v_gene: TRBV14
j_gene: TRBJ2-7
abundance: .
d_gene: .
CDR3nt: TGTGCCAGCAGCCGGACCGGGACACCAATCCCGCGGGAGCAGTACTTC
CDR3aa: CASSRTGTPIPREQYF

v_gene: TRBV7-2
j_gene: TRBJ1-1
abundance: .
d_gene: TRBD1
CDR3nt: TGTGCCAGCAGCCCGACGACAGGGGGCTGGACTGAAGCTTTCTTT
CDR3aa: CASSPTTGGWTEAFF

v_gene: TRBV5-1
j_gene: TRBJ2-1
abundance: .
d_gene: TRBD2
CDR3nt: TGCGCCAGCAGCTCCACTAGCGGAAATTACAATGAGCAGTTCTTC
CDR3aa: CASSSTSGNYNEQFF

v_gene: TRBV6-5
j_gene: TRBJ2-7
abundance: .
d_gene: .
CDR3nt: TGTGCCAGCAGTTACTCAGCAGCGCTCAGCGAGCAGTACTTC
CDR3aa: CASSYSAALSEQYF

v_gene: TRBV28
j_gene: TRBJ2-5
abundance: .
d_gene: TRBD1
CDR3nt: TGTGCCAGCAGCCCGGACAGGGTCACTGGAGAGACCCAGTACTTC
CDR3aa: CASSPDRVTGETQYF

v_gene: TRBV27
j_gene: TRBJ2-3
abundance: .
d_gene: TRBD2
CDR3nt: TGTGCCAGCAGGGGACTAGCGAACACAGATACGCAGTATTTT
CDR3aa: CASRGLANTDTQYF

v_gene: TRBV18
j_gene: TRBJ1-2
abundance: .
d_gene: TRBD1
CDR3nt: TGTGCCAGCTCAGCCGGACAGGGGAATGCCTATGGCTACACCTTC
CDR3aa: CASSAGQGNAYGYTF

v_gene: TRBV10-3
j_gene: TRBJ2-7
abundance: .
d_gene: .
CDR3nt: TGTGCCATCAGTGGTCGGTCGGCAGGGGGGTCCTACGAGCAGTACTTC
CDR3aa: CAISGRSAGGSYEQYF

v_gene: TRBV18
j_gene: TRBJ2-7
abundance: .
d_gene: .
CDR3nt: TGTGCCAGCTCACCACCGTCCAGTTCCTACGAGCAGTACTTC
CDR3aa: CASSPPSSSYEQYF

v_gene: TRBV30
j_gene: TRBJ2-1
abundance: .
d_gene: .
CDR3nt: TGTGCCTGGAGTACAGGGTGGAACAATGAGCAGTTCTTC
CDR3aa: CAWSTGWNNEQFF

v_gene: TRBV30
j_gene: TRBJ2-3
abundance: .
d_gene: .
CDR3nt: TGTGCCTGGACCACGGGTCCTAGCACAGATACGCAGTATTTT
CDR3aa: CAWTTGPSTDTQYF

v_gene: TRBV28
j_gene: TRBJ1-5
abundance: .
d_gene: .
CDR3nt: TGTGCCAGCAGTTTCCCTGGAGGGAGCAATCAGCCCCAGCATTTT
CDR3aa: CASSFPGGSNQPQHF

v_gene: TRBV27
j_gene: TRBJ1-2
abundance: .
d_gene: .
CDR3nt: TGTGCCAGCAGCCAAAAAGCCCCCTGGGGGGGGAGTGGCGGCTACACCTTC
CDR3aa: CASSQKAPWGGSGGYTF

v_gene: TRBV19
j_gene: TRBJ2-3
abundance: .
d_gene: TRBD1
CDR3nt: TGTGCCAGTGGCGGCAGGGGGCCCCCAGATACGCAGTATTTT
CDR3aa: CASGGRGPPDTQYF

v_gene: TRBV4-1
j_gene: TRBJ2-3
abundance: .
d_gene: TRBD1
CDR3nt: TGCGCCAGCAGCCCCGAGGGGGCAACAGATACGCAGTATTTT
CDR3aa: CASSPEGATDTQYF

v_gene: TRBV10-3
j_gene: TRBJ2-5
abundance: .
d_gene: TRBD1
CDR3nt: TGTGCCATCAGTGGTGGGACAGGGAGTGAGACCCAGTACTTC
CDR3aa: CAISGGTGSETQYF

v_gene: TRBV6-5
j_gene: TRBJ1-5
abundance: .
d_gene: .
CDR3nt: TGTGCCAGCAGTTACGAGAGCAATCAGCCCCAGCATTTT
CDR3aa: CASSYESNQPQHF

v_gene: TRBV11-2
j_gene: TRBJ1-3
abundance: once
d_gene: .
CDR3nt: TGTGCCAGCAGCCCCTACGGGGGAGCTCGGGACACCATATATTTT
CDR3aa: CASSPYGGARDTIYF

v_gene: TRBV5-1
j_gene: TRBJ2-2
abundance: .
d_gene: .
CDR3nt: TGCGCCAGCCCGGACATCCAAACCGGGGAGCTGTTTTTT
CDR3aa: CASPDIQTGELFF

v_gene: TRBV19
j_gene: TRBJ2-1
abundance: .
d_gene: TRBD2
CDR3nt: TGTGCCAGTAGCAGGACTAGCGGGACGTACAATGAGCAGTTCTTC
CDR3aa: CASSRTSGTYNEQFF

v_gene: TRBV7-9
j_gene: TRBJ1-5
abundance: .
d_gene: TRBD1
CDR3nt: TGTGCCAGCAGCTCGAGGGACAGGGGGCTCGATCAGCCCCAGCATTTT
CDR3aa: CASSSRDRGLDQPQHF

v_gene: TRBV5-4
j_gene: TRBJ2-3
abundance: .
d_gene: .
CDR3nt: TGTGCCAGCAGCTCCTCCGGGGAAGGCACAGATACGCAGTATTTT
CDR3aa: CASSSSGEGTDTQYF

v_gene: TRBV14
j_gene: TRBJ2-1
abundance: .
d_gene: TRBD2
CDR3nt: TGTGCCAGCAGCCAAGAGGGGACTAGCGGGGTTAATGAGCAGTTCTTC
CDR3aa: CASSQEGTSGVNEQFF

v_gene: TRBV6-5
j_gene: TRBJ1-4
abundance: .
d_gene: TRBD1
CDR3nt: TGTGCCAGCAGGACGACAGGGACAAGAAATGAAAAACTGTTTTTT
CDR3aa: CASRTTGTRNEKLFF

v_gene: TRBV28
j_gene: TRBJ2-1
abundance: .
d_gene: TRBD2
CDR3nt: TGTGCCAGCACCCTCGGGAGGTGGGGGAATGAGCAGTTCTTC
CDR3aa: CASTLGRWGNEQFF

v_gene: TRBV18
j_gene: TRBJ2-1
abundance: .
d_gene: .
CDR3nt: TGTGCCAGCTCCGAAGAGTCTAGGCGCTACAATGAGCAGTTCTTC
CDR3aa: CASSEESRRYNEQFF

v_gene: TRBV6-5
j_gene: TRBJ2-1
abundance: .
d_gene: TRBD1
CDR3nt: TGTGCCAGCACCCGGACAGGTTACAATGAGCAGTTCTTC
CDR3aa: CASTRTGYNEQFF

v_gene: TRBV7-3
j_gene: TRBJ2-3
abundance: .
d_gene: .
CDR3nt: TGTGCCAGCAGCCGGGGAGGCACAGATACGCAGTATTTT
CDR3aa: CASSRGGTDTQYF